These T cell receptor beta chains were read from a single sample in a study of cytomegalovirus exposure and HLA in healthy donors. TCRdb keeps only in-frame clones here, not all; method: immunoSEQ multiplex PCR. The table includes around 190,000 clones, 70% to 75% detected once. The sequenced sample consisted of PBMCs. These TCRs come from a woman between 25 and 40 years old in good health and CMV-seropositive. The conserved cysteine and the conserved F or W are not part of the CDR3 here.

v_call,cdr3_aa
TRBV19,ASRIVSGGYNEQF
TRBV14,ASSQVQGVAGQQSYEQY
TRBV28,ASSSGTLNTGELF
TRBV28,ASSYLRTTGTNEKLF
TRBV6-6,ASSATVSPGELF
TRBV25-1,ASSAGLAGGNEQF
TRBV25-1,ASSDPAGTGNEQF
TRBV9,ASSVGRGLTQY
TRBV6-6,ASSPSSSRSYNEQF
TRBV28,ASTVNNSPLH
TRBV21-1,ASSKALSGRGAGANVLT
TRBV27,ATQAGVEQF
TRBV28,ASSYRGILSYEQY
TRBV2,ASQGSSSYEQY
TRBV6-4,ASTGTGGSYEQY
TRBV7-4,ASSPNRSGLAGASYNEQF
TRBV6-1,ASTPGTSGTYEQY
TRBV7-6,ASSPPGRGYNEQF
TRBV10-2,ASRTSGSSYEQY
TRBV28,ASRTVLAGGPREQY
TRBV7-9,ASSSTSWRETQY
TRBV10-3,ATILTLNTEAF
TRBV18,ASSPSKGNTDTQY
TRBV5-1,ASSLANASEREGSDTQY
TRBV11-3,ASRGAGGLN
TRBV25-1,ASSEQETGELF
TRBV6-6,ASTRDRASYEQY
TRBV15,ATRRLAGDGEQF
TRBV6-5,ASNGKLQVNQPQH
TRBV5-4,ASSFGEAGELF
TRBV5-1,ASSSRDNEKLF